Each of the 27 T cell receptor beta chains below was sequenced from the same sample in a study of blood T cell repertoires in COVID-19 (dated by TCRdb to between 2020 and 2021). The receptor library was made with the immunoSEQ multiplex PCR assay. The table comes from immuneACCESS by way of TCRdb, which keeps in-frame sequences with V and J called. Part of the clones is missing from these tables; in studies checked, under half for an unresolved V gene and the rest for unknown reasons. The sample includes about 42,000 clones, with roughly 90% observed a single time. The ten biggest clones cover 20% to 30% of the sample. Specimen: peripheral blood. These receptors were collected from an elderly woman in a cohort sampled during active or convalescent COVID-19.

This chain joins TRBV10-3 and TRBJ1-2; TRBD1 matches at 9 bases. CDR3 length: 14 residues. Germline CDR1 is ENHRY and CDR2 is SYGVKD. After removal of 10 bases from V and 6 bases from J, the junction contained 12 bases not matched to a gene. The CDR3 DNA sequence: TGTGCCACCGCCCTCGGACAGGGGTCGAATGGCTACACCTTC. Its protein is CATALGQGSNGYTF.

The CDR3 sequence is CASSQAGQIRNYGYTF. The CDR3 DNA sequence: TGTGCCAGCAGCCAAGCCGGACAAATACGGAACTATGGCTACACCTTC. This rearrangement joins TRBV3-1 (or the pseudogene TRBV3-2) to TRBJ1-2; a possible D gene is TRBD1 (5 bases). The germline V gene has CDR1 LGHDT and CDR2 YNNKEL (reference sequence). The CDR3 covers 16 residues. V lost 1 base, J lost 2 bases, and 14 bases lay in between.

The chain combines TRBV6-5 with TRBJ1-6; D might be TRBD1 (5 bases). This CDR3 comprises 15 residues. Trimming stripped 5 bases from V and 13 bases from J, with 21 bases between. Germline V gene sequence: CDR1 MNHEY, CDR2 SVGAGI. Written as DNA, the CDR3 is TGTGCCAGCAGTAAGCGGGACGGCCTTTCGGCGCCCCTCCACTTT. This codes for CASSKRDGLSAPLHF.

This clone is a singleton in its sample. The rearrangement joins TRBV5-1 to TRBJ1-1; no firm D call. Germline CDR1 is SGHRS and CDR2 is YFSETQ. V dropped 4 bases and J dropped 4 bases, with 8 bases sitting between them. CDR3 length: 12 amino acids. CDR3 sequence: CASSRGGTEAFF. The DNA of the CDR3 is TGCGCCAGCAGCCGGGGAGGCACTGAAGCTTTCTTT.

The chain couples TRBV27 to TRBJ1-3; D perhaps matches TRBD1 (6 bases). From germline, CDR1 is MNHEY and CDR2 SMNVEV (reference sequence). The CDR3 loop spans 14 amino acids. The V gene lost 4 bases and the J gene lost 0 bases, with 7 bases spanning the gap. CDR3 bases: TGTGCCAGCAGTTCGGACAGCTCTGGAAACACCATATATTTT. Protein sequence: CASSSDSSGNTIYF.

The rearrangement joins TRBV5-1 to TRBJ2-5, with 7 positions matching TRBD1. In germline, CDR1 is SGHRS, CDR2 YFSETQ. V shed 4 bases, J shed 2 bases, and the junction held 8 bases outside the gene matches. This CDR3 region has 15 residues. In nucleotides, the CDR3 is TGCGCCAGCAGCCTTTACAGGGGAAATCAAGAGACCCAGTACTTC. Translated, it gives CASSLYRGNQETQYF.

J is TRBJ1-1 and V is TRBV30, with D tentatively TRBD1 (5 bases). The ends were cut back, 7 bases at V and 1 base at J, with 13 bases in the middle. This CDR3 has 13 residues. Germline lookup yields CDR1 GTSNPN and CDR2 SVGIG (reference sequence). The CDR3 protein is CAYAVTGNTEAFF. CDR3 nucleotides: TGTGCCTACGCGGTAACAGGGAACACTGAAGCTTTCTTT.

This clone appeared a single time. The gene calls are TRBV6-2 or TRBV6-3 and TRBJ2-7, with D tentatively TRBD2 (5 bases). Per germline, CDR1 MNHEY and CDR2 SVGEGT. The germline V and J ends were trimmed by 2 bases and 1 base, with 6 bases remaining between them. The CDR3 runs to 13 residues. In DNA, the CDR3 is TGTGCCAGCAGTTACGGCGGGTCCTACGAGCAGTACTTC. Protein sequence: CASSYGGSYEQYF.

This chain connects TRBV30 to TRBJ1-6; TRBD1 matches at 11 bases. V was pared by 7 bases and J by 10 bases, with 6 bases of the junction left unmatched. The CDR3 has 13 residues. Germline-derived CDR1 and CDR2 are GTSNPN and SVGIG (reference sequence). This CDR3 reads CAFGQGAGSPLHF. CDR3 coding DNA: TGTGCCTTTGGACAGGGGGCAGGATCACCCCTCCACTTT. Drawing the rest from reference TRBV30 and TRBJ1-6, the complete variable domain is SQTIHQWPATLVQPVGSPLSLECTVEGTSNPNLYWYRQAAGRGLQLLFYSVGIGQISSEVPQNLSASRPQDRQFILSSKKLLLSDSGFYLCAFGQGAGSPLHFGNGTRLTVT.

The J gene is TRBJ2-1, the V gene TRBV28; 10 positions match TRBD2. The CDR3 sequence is 15 residues long. After removal of 7 bases from V and 9 bases from J, the junction contained 12 bases not matched to a gene. Germline CDR1 and CDR2: MDHEN and SYDVKM. The DNA of the CDR3 is TGTGCCAGCACCCTATTTCTAGCGGGAGCCGGTGAGCAGTTCTTC. Translation: CASTLFLAGAGEQFF.

The chain couples TRBV5-4 to TRBJ2-7; TRBD2 agrees at 11 bases. Germline V gives CDR1 SGHNT, CDR2 YYREEE (reference sequence). The V segment lost 4 bases and the J segment 5 bases; nucleotides outside the gene matches: 8. There are 15 residues in the CDR3. CDR3 amino acids: CASSLTSGSLDEQYF. The DNA for the CDR3 is TGTGCCAGCAGCCTAACTAGCGGGAGTTTGGACGAGCAGTACTTC.

The chain uses TRBV7-8 and TRBJ2-5; D possibly corresponds to TRBD1 (5 bases). V dropped 1 base and J dropped 7 bases, with 7 bases sitting between them. CDR1 is SGHVS and CDR2 is FQNEAQ in the germline V gene. This CDR3 contains 12 residues. The CDR3 spells CASSLEGLTQYF. The CDR3 DNA reads as TGTGCCAGCAGCTTAGAGGGGTTGACCCAGTACTTC.

This chain joins TRBV9 and TRBJ1-1, with TRBD1 matching over 11 bases. The CDR3 has 14 residues. From germline, CDR1 is SGDLS and CDR2 YYNGEE. V shed 2 bases, J shed 5 bases, and the junction held 2 bases outside the gene matches. CDR3 in amino acids: CASSVGTGGTEAFF. The CDR3 nucleotides are TGTGCCAGCAGCGTTGGGACAGGGGGTACTGAAGCTTTCTTT. The complete variable domain, with remaining parts taken from reference TRBV9 and TRBJ1-1, reads DSGVTQTPKHLITATGQRVTLRCSPRSGDLSVYWYQQSLDQGLQFLIQYYNGEERAKGNILERFSAQQFPDLHSELNLSSLELGDSALYFCASSVGTGGTEAFFGQGTRLTVV.

This sequence joins TRBV27 and TRBJ2-7; no clear D gene. Germline V CDR1 and CDR2: MNHEY, SMNVEV (reference sequence). V lost 4 bases and J 12 bases, leaving 22 bases between the germline ends. This CDR3 contains 14 residues. The CDR3 DNA reads TGTGCCAGCAGTTCAACCCGACGAGGTTCCCCGCGGTACTTC. It translates to CASSSTRRGSPRYF.

This clone was seen only a few times. The genes are TRBV28 and TRBJ2-7, with D hard to call. The CDR3 has 12 residues. Trimming cost V 4 bases and J 0 bases, with 4 bases left between them. Germline V gene data show CDR1 as MDHEN and CDR2 as SYDVKM. The CDR3 loop reads CASSSVSYEQYF. DNA of the CDR3: TGTGCCAGCAGTTCGGTCTCCTACGAGCAGTACTTC.

The V call is TRBV7-8, the J call TRBJ2-1; tentatively, D is TRBD2 (7 bases). The CDR3 is made up of 12 amino acids. CDR1 SGHVS and CDR2 FQNEAQ come from the germline V gene. V was shortened by 5 bases and J by 10 bases, with 12 bases between the two germline ends. The CDR3 loop is CASSIGGVEQFF. CDR3 nucleotide sequence: TGTGCCAGCAGCATAGGGGGGGTCGAGCAGTTCTTC.

The rearrangement links TRBV2 to TRBJ2-2; 8 bases line up with TRBD2. The CDR3 has 15 amino acids. Trimming cost V 4 bases and J 5 bases; bases outside gene matches: 6. Germline lookup yields CDR1 SNHLY and CDR2 FYNNEI. CDR3 region: CASSALAGGTGELFF. As DNA, the CDR3 is TGTGCCAGCAGTGCCCTAGCGGGCGGGACCGGGGAGCTGTTTTTT.

The chain recombines TRBV4-1 with TRBJ1-2, with 8 nucleotides matching TRBD1. The CDR3 runs 16 residues. The V gene's germline CDR1 is MGHRA and CDR2 YSYEKL. V dropped 0 bases and J dropped 8; count of bases not matched to a gene: 11. The CDR3 DNA follows: TGCGCCAGCAGCCAAGATCACAGGGGGGGACTTAGGGGCTACACCTTC. Its translation: CASSQDHRGGLRGYTF.

The genes are TRBV7-2 and TRBJ2-7; unclear D gene. Germline CDR1 and CDR2: SGHTA and FQGNSA. The CDR3 is 14 residues long. V lost 5 bases, J lost 5 bases, and 16 bases lay in between. The CDR3, as DNA: TGTGCCAGCAGCCTAACACAATTAGCTCACGAGCAGTACTTC. Translated: CASSLTQLAHEQYF.

This chain links TRBV28 with TRBJ1-2; D unclear. The CDR3 has 11 amino acids. Trimming stripped 4 bases from V and 10 bases from J, with 10 bases between. Germline V gives CDR1 MDHEN, CDR2 SYDVKM. CDR3 sequence: CASSYFSLYTF. For the CDR3, the DNA is TGTGCCAGCAGTTATTTCTCACTCTACACCTTC.

The chain recombines TRBV5-1 with TRBJ2-7; D may be TRBD2 (5 bases). The CDR3 has 12 residues. Germline V gene lookup returns CDR1 SGHRS and CDR2 YFSETQ. V gave up 7 bases and J gave up 5 bases, with 13 bases separating them. The CDR3 DNA follows: TGCGCCAGCTCCAGCGGTTTCGACGAGCAGTACTTC. Translation gives CASSSGFDEQYF.

The chain joins TRBV5-1 to TRBJ2-1, with 8 bases fitting TRBD2. The CDR3 runs 16 residues. Looked up from germline, CDR1 is SGHRS and CDR2 is YFSETQ. The junction had 7 bases not matched to a gene; V was cut back by 0 bases and J by 5 bases. In nucleotides, the CDR3 is TGCGCCAGCAGCTTGGCCGAGGGACTAGGGAACAATGAGCAGTTCTTC. This translates into CASSLAEGLGNNEQFF.

The J gene is TRBJ2-7, the V gene TRBV21-1; the table names TRBD2, a call not compared with the DNA. TRBV21-1 is listed as a pseudogene. The CDR3 consists of 17 residues. Written as DNA, the CDR3 is TGTGCCAGCAGCAAAAGGGGAGGCTCCCTGAGCTCCTACGAGCAGTACTTC. This sequence encodes CASSKRGGSLSSYEQYF.

The chain links TRBV7-6 to TRBJ2-5, with 9 bases aligning to TRBD1. V dropped 1 base and J dropped 5; count of bases not matched to a gene: 5. Germline CDR1 SGHVS, CDR2 FNYEAQ. This CDR3 region has 15 residues. CDR3 residues: CASSLDTGGTETQYF. CDR3 bases: TGTGCCAGCAGCTTAGATACAGGGGGCACGGAGACCCAGTACTTC.

The rearrangement joins TRBV28 to TRBJ1-2, with D uncertain. The V end lost 3 bases, the J end lost 8 bases, and 10 bases lay between the germline ends. The germline V gene encodes CDR1 MDHEN and CDR2 SYDVKM. The CDR3 consists of 12 residues. CDR3 amino acids: CASSFGVGGYTF. CDR3 in DNA: TGTGCCAGCAGTTTCGGGGTAGGCGGCTACACCTTC.

The chain has TRBV4-3 and TRBJ2-3, with a weak D call TRBD2 (5 bases). The CDR3 is 15 residues long. V was pared by 4 bases and J by 2 bases, with 13 bases between. The germline CDR1 and CDR2 sequences are LGHNA and YSLEER. CDR3 loop: CASSLLTGITDTQYF. The CDR3 bases are TGCGCCAGCAGCCTCCTTACGGGAATCACAGATACGCAGTATTTT.

V and J are TRBV29-1 and TRBJ2-1; no clear D. V dropped 5 bases and J dropped 6 bases, with 14 bases sitting between them. This CDR3 region has 13 residues. The germline V gene encodes CDR1 SQVTM and CDR2 ANQGSEA. Here the CDR3 reads CSVSPTRGNEQFF. In nucleotides, the CDR3 is TGCAGCGTTTCTCCCACCCGCGGCAATGAGCAGTTCTTC.